This T cell receptor (beta chain) comes out of a study of cytomegalovirus exposure and HLA in healthy donors. The CDR3 spans 18 residues. V dropped 0 bases and J dropped 5; count of bases not matched to a gene: 13. CDR1 is MGHRA, CDR2 YSYEKL, per germline. General study findings and limits: Later analysis indicated greater clonal expansion among HLA-associated TCR beta chains than among equally common other chains.

For this clone: Its cognate antigen is unknown.

The PCR contained 60 Vbeta and 13 Jbeta primers. Data came from immunoSEQ multiplex PCR; TCRdb stores just in-frame clones and leaves some out. The table shows roughly 120,000 clones, with around four fifths occurring only once. The genes are TRBV4-1 and TRBJ2-5; TRBD1 agrees at 9 bases. The material sequenced was PBMCs. The receptor was derived from a human donor in good health. Here the CDR3 DNA reads TGCGCCAGCAGCCAAGAACAGGGGGCATATCTTTCGGGGGAGACCCAGTACTTC. The encoded protein is CASSQEQGAYLSGETQYF.